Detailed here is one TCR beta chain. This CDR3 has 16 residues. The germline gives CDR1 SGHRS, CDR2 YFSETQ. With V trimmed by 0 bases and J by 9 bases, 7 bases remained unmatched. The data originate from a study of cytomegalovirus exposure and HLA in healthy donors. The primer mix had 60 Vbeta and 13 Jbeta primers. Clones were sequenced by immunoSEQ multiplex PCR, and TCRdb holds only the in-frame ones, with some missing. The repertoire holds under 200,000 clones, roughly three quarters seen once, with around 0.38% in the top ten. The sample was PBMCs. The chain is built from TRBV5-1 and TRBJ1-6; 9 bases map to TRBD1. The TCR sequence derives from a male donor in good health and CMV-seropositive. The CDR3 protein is CASSLGQGEPGSPLHF. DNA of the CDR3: TGCGCCAGCAGCTTGGGACAGGGGGAACCAGGTTCACCCCTCCACTTT.